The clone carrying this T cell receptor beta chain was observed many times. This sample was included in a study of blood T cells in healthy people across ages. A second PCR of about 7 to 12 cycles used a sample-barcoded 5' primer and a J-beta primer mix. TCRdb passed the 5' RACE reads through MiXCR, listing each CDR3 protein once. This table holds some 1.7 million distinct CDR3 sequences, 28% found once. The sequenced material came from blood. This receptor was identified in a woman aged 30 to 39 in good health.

In DNA form, the CDR3 reads TGTGCCTGGAGTGTTGGTCTAGCGGCCTACAATGAGCAGTTCTTC. Translating it yields CAWSVGLAAYNEQFF. V and J are TRBV30 and TRBJ2-1; 7 nucleotides align to TRBD2. CDR3 size: 15 residues. The germline gives CDR1 GTSNPN, CDR2 SVGIG (reference sequence). The trim removed 0 bases at V and 2 bases at J, leaving 4 bases unmatched.